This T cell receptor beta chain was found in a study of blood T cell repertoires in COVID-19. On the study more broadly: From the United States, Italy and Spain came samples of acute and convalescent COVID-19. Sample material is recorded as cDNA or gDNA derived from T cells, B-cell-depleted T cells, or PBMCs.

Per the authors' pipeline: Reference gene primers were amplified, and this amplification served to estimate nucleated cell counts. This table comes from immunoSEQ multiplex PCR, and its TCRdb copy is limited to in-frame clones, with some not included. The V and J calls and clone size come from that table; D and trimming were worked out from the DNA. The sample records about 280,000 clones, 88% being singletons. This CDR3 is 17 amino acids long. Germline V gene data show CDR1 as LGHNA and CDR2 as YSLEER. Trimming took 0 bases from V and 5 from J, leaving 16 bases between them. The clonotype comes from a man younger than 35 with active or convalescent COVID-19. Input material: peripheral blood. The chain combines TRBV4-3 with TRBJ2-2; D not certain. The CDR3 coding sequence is TGCGCCAGCAGCCAAGACCACCGAGGCAGCCTAACCGGGGAGCTGTTTTTT. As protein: CASSQDHRGSLTGELFF.